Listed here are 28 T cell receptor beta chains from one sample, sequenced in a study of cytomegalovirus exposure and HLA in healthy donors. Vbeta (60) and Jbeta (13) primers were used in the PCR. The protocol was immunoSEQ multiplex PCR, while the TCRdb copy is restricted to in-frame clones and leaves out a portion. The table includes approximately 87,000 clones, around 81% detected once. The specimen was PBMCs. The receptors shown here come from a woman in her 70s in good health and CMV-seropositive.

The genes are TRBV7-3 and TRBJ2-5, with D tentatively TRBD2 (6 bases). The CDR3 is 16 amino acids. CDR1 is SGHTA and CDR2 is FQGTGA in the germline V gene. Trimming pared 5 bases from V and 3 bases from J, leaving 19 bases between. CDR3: CASSPGGADPKETQYF. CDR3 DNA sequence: TGTGCCAGCAGCCCAGGAGGGGCAGATCCCAAAGAGACCCAGTACTTC.

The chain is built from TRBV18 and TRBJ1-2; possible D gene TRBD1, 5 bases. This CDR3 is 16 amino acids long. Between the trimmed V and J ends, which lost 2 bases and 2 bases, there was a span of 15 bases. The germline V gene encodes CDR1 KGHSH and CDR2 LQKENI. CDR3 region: CASSPGTSMGNYGYTF. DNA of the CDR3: TGTGCCAGCTCACCAGGGACTTCGATGGGCAACTATGGCTACACCTTC.

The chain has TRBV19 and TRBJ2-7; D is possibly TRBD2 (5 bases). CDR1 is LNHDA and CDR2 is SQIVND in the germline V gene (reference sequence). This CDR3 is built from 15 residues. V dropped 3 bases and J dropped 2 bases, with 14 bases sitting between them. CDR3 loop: CASSMVWRPTYEQYF. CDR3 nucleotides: TGTGCCAGTAGTATGGTCTGGAGGCCCACCTACGAGCAGTACTTC.

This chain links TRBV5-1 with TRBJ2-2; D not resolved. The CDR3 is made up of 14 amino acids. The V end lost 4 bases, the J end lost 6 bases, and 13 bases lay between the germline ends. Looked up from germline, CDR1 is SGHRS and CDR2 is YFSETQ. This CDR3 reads CASSPRIGAGELFF. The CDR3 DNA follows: TGCGCCAGCAGCCCGAGGATAGGCGCCGGGGAGCTGTTTTTT.

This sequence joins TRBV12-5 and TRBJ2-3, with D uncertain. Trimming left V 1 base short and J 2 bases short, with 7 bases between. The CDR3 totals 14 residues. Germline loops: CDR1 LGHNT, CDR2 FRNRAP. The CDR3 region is CASGLGTDTDTQYF. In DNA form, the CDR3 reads TGTGCTAGTGGTTTGGGTACAGACACAGATACGCAGTATTTT.

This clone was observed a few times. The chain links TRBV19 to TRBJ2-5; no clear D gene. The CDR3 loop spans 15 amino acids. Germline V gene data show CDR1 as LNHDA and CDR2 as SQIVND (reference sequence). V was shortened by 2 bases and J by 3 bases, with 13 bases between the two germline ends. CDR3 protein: CASSISLASEETQYF. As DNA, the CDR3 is TGTGCCAGTAGTATATCACTTGCTAGTGAAGAGACCCAGTACTTC. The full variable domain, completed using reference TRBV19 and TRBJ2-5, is DGGITQSPKYLFRKEGQNVTLSCEQNLNHDAMYWYRQDPGQGLRLIYYSQIVNDFQKGDIAEGYSVSREKKESFPLTVTSAQKNPTAFYLCASSISLASEETQYFGPGTRLLVL.

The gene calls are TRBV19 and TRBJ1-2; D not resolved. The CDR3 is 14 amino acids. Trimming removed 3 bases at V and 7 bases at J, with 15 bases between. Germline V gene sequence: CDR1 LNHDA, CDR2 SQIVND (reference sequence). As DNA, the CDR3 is TGTGCCAGTAGTATCGTCAAAGGGCGGGTTGGCTACACCTTC. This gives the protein CASSIVKGRVGYTF. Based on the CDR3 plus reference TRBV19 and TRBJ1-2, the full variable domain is DGGITQSPKYLFRKEGQNVTLSCEQNLNHDAMYWYRQDPGQGLRLIYYSQIVNDFQKGDIAEGYSVSREKKESFPLTVTSAQKNPTAFYLCASSIVKGRVGYTFGSGTRLTVV.

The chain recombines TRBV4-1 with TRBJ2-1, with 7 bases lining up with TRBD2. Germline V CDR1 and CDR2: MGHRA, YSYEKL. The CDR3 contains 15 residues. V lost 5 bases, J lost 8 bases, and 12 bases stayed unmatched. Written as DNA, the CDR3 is TGCGCCAGCAGCTCCCTAGCGGATCCCGGGGATGAGCAGTTCTTC. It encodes CASSSLADPGDEQFF.

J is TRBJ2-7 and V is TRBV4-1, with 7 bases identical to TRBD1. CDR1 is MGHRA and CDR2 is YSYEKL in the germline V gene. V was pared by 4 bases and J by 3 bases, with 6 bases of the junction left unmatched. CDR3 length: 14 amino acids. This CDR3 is CASSLRDRYYEQYF. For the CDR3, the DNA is TGCGCCAGCAGCCTCCGGGACAGATACTACGAGCAGTACTTC.

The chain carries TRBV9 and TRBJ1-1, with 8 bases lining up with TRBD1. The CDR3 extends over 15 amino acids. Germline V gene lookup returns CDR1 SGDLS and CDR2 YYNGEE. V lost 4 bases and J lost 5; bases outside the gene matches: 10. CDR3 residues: CASSPRARQGTEAFF. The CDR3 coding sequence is TGTGCCAGCAGCCCAAGGGCCCGACAGGGGACTGAAGCTTTCTTT. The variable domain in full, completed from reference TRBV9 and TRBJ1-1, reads DSGVTQTPKHLITATGQRVTLRCSPRSGDLSVYWYQQSLDQGLQFLIQYYNGEERAKGNILERFSAQQFPDLHSELNLSSLELGDSALYFCASSPRARQGTEAFFGQGTRLTVV.

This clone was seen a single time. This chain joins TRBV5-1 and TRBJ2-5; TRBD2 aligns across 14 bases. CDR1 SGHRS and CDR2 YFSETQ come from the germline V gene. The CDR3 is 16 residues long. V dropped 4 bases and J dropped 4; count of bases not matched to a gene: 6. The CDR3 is CASSTGLAGGGETQYF. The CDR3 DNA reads TGCGCCAGCAGCACAGGACTAGCGGGAGGAGGAGAGACCCAGTACTTC. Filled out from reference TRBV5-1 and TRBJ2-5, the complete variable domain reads KAGVTQTPRYLIKTRGQQVTLSCSPISGHRSVSWYQQTPGQGLQFLFEYFSETQRNKGNFPGRFSGRQFSNSRSEMNVSTLELGDSALYLCASSTGLAGGGETQYFGPGTRLLVL.

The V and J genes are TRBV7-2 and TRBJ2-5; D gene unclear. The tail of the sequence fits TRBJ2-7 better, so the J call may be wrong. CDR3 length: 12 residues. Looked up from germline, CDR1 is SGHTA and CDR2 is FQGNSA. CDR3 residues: CASSLSSYEQYF. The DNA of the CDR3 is TGTGCCAGCAGCCTAAGCTCCTACGAGCAGTACTTC.

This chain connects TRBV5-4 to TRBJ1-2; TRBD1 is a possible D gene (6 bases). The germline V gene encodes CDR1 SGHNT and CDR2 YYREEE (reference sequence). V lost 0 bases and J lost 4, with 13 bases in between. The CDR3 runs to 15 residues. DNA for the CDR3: TGTGCCAGCAGCTTGGACAGGGCAGGGATCTATGGCTACACCTTC. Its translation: CASSLDRAGIYGYTF.

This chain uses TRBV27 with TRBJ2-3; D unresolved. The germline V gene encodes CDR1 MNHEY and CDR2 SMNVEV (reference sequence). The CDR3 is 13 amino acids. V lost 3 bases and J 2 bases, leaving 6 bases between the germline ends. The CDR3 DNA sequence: TGTGCCAGCAGTTTGGTAGCCACAGATACGCAGTATTTT. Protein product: CASSLVATDTQYF.

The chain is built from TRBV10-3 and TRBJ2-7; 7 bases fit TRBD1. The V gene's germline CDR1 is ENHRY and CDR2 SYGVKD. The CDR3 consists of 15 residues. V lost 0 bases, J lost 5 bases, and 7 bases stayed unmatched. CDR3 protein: CAISESRGGQNEQYF. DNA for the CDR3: TGTGCCATCAGTGAGTCTCGAGGGGGCCAGAACGAGCAGTACTTC.

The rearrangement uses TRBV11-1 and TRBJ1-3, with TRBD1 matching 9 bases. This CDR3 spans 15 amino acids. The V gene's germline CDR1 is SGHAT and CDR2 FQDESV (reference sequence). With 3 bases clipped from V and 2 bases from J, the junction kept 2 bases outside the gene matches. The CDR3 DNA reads TGTGCCAGCAGCTTGGGACAGGGAACTGGAAACACCATATATTTT. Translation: CASSLGQGTGNTIYF. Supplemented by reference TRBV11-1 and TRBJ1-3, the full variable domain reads EAEVAQSPRYKITEKSQAVAFWCDPISGHATLYWYRQILGQGPELLVQFQDESVVDDSQLPKDRFSAERLKGVDSTLKIQPAELGDSAMYLCASSLGQGTGNTIYFGEGSWLTVV.

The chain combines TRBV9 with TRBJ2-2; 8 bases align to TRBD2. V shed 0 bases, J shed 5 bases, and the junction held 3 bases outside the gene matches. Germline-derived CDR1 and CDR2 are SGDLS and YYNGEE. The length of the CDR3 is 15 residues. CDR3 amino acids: CASSVVASGTGELFF. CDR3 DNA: TGTGCCAGCAGCGTAGTTGCTAGCGGGACCGGGGAGCTGTTTTTT. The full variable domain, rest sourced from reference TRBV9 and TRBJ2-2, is DSGVTQTPKHLITATGQRVTLRCSPRSGDLSVYWYQQSLDQGLQFLIQYYNGEERAKGNILERFSAQQFPDLHSELNLSSLELGDSALYFCASSVVASGTGELFFGEGSRLTVL.

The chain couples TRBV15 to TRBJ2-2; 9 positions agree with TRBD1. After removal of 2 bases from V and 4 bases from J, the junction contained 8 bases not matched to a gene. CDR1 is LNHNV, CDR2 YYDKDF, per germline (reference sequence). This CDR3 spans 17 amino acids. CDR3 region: CATSRRTGTGFTGELFF. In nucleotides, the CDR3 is TGTGCCACCAGCAGACGTACCGGGACAGGGTTCACCGGGGAGCTGTTTTTT.

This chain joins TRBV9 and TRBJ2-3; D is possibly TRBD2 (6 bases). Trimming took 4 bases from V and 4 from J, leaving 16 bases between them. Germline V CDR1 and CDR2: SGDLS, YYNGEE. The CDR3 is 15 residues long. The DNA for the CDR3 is TGTGCCAGCAGCTACGCGGGAACGGTCTCAGATACGCAGTATTTT. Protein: CASSYAGTVSDTQYF.

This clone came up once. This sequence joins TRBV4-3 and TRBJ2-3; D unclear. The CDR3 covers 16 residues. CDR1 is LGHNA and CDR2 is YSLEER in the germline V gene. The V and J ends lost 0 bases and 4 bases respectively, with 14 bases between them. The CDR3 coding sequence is TGCGCCAGCAGCCAAGAGACCGGTAGCCGGGCAGATACGCAGTATTTT. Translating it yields CASSQETGSRADTQYF.

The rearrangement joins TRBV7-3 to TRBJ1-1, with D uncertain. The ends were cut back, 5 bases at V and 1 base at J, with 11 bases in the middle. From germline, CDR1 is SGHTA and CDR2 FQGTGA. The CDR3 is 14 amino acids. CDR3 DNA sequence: TGTGCCAGCAGCGCAGTCGGAGCGAACACTGAAGCTTTCTTT. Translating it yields CASSAVGANTEAFF. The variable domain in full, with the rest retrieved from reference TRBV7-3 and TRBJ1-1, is GAGVSQTPSNKVTEKGKYVELRCDPISGHTALYWYRQSLGQGPEFLIYFQGTGAADDSGLPNDRFFAVRPEGSVSTLKIQRTERGDSAVYLCASSAVGANTEAFFGQGTRLTVV.

The CDR3 nucleotides are TGTGCCAGCAGCCCCCCCTCTAGCGGGCGGGGGGATGGGCAGTTCTTC. Encoded protein: CASSPPSSGRGDGQFF. The chain is built from TRBV6-6 and TRBJ2-1; 8 bases map to TRBD2. Losses at the gene ends were 6 bases for V and 12 bases for J; bases not matched to a gene: 19. Germline CDR1 reads MNHNY; CDR2 reads SVGAGI (reference sequence). The CDR3 extends over 16 amino acids.

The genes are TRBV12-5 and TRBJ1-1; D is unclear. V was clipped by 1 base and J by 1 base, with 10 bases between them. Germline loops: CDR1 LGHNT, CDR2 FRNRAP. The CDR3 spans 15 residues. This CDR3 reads CASGLALGGNTEAFF. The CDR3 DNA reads TGTGCTAGTGGTTTGGCCCTGGGAGGGAACACTGAAGCTTTCTTT.

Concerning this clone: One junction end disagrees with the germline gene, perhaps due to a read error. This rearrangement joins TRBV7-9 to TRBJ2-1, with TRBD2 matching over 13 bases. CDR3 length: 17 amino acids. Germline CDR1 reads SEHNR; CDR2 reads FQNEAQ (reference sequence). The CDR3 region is CSSSSGLAGVSYNEQFF. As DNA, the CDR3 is TGTTCCAGCAGCTCTGGACTAGCGGGAGTCTCCTACAATGAGCAGTTCTTC.

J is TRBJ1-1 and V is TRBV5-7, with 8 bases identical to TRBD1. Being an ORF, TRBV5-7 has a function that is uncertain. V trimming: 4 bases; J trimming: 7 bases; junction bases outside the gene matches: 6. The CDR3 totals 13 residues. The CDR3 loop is CASSKDRDGEAFF. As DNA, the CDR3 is TGTGCCAGCAGCAAGGACAGGGATGGTGAAGCTTTCTTT.

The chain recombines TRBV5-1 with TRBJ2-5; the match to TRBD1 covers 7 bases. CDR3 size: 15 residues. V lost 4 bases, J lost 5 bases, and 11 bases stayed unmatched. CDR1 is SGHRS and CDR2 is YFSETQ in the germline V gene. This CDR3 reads CASSAIDRVRETQYF. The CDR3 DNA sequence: TGCGCCAGCAGCGCAATTGACAGGGTTCGTGAGACCCAGTACTTC.

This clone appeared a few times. The CDR3 here is CASSIQGAAGANVLTF. CDR3 in DNA: TGCGCCAGCAGCATTCAGGGGGCGGCCGGGGCCAACGTCCTGACTTTC. The chain uses TRBV5-1 and TRBJ2-6, with TRBD1 matching over 8 bases. The trim removed 4 bases at V and 4 bases at J, leaving 7 bases unmatched. The CDR3 runs 16 residues. Germline assignment: CDR1 SGHRS and CDR2 YFSETQ.

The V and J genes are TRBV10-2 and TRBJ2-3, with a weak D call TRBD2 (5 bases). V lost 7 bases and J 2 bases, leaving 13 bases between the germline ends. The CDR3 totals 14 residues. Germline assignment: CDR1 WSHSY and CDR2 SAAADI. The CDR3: CASIPAAFTDTQYF. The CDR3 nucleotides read TGCGCCAGCATCCCAGCGGCCTTCACAGATACGCAGTATTTT.